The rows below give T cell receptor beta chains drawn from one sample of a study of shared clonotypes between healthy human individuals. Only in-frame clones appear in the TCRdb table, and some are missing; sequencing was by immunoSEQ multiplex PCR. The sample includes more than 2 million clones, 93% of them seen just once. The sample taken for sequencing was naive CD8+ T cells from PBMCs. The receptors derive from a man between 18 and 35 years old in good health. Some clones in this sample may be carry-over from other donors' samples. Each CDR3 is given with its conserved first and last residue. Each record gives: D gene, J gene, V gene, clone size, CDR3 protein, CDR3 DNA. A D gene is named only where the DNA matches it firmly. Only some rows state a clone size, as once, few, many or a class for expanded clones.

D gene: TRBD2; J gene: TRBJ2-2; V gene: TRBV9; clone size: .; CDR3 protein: CASSETGRVTNTGELFF; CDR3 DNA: TGTGCCAGCAGCGAAACGGGGAGGGTAACTAACACCGGGGAGCTGTTTTTT
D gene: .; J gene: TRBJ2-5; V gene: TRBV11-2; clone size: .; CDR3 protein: CASSRGLTIQETQYF; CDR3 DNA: TGTGCCAGCAGCCGTGGACTAACAATACAAGAGACCCAGTACTTC
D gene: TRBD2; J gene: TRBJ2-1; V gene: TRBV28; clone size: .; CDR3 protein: CASSLSSGLYNEQFF; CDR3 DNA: TGTGCCAGCAGTTTATCTAGCGGATTATACAATGAGCAGTTCTTC
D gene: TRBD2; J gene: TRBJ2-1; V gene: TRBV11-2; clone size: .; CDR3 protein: CASSLVAGGRPYNEQFF; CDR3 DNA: TGTGCCAGCAGCTTAGTAGCGGGAGGTCGACCCTACAATGAGCAGTTCTTC
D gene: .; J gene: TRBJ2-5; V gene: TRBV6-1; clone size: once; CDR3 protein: CASSEYRAGLQETQYF; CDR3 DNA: TGTGCCAGCAGTGAATACAGGGCCGGACTACAAGAGACCCAGTACTTC
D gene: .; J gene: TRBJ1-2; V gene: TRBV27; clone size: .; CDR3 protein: CASSLSLELASSGYGYTF; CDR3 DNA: TGTGCCAGCAGTTTATCCCTCGAGTTGGCGAGCTCTGGCTATGGCTACACCTTC
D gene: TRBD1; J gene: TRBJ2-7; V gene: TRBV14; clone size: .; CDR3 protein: CASSHADRGGTYEQYF; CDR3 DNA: TGTGCCAGCAGCCATGCGGACAGGGGGGGGACCTACGAGCAGTACTTC
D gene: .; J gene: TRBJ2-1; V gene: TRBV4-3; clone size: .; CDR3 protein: CASSQDRVGYNEQFF; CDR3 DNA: TGCGCCAGCAGCCAAGATAGAGTGGGGTACAATGAGCAGTTCTTC
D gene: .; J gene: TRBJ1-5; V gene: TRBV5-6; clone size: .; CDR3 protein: CASSEAGNQPQHF; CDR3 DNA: TGTGCCAGCAGCGAAGCAGGGAATCAGCCCCAGCATTTT
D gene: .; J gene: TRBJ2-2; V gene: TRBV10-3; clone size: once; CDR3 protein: CAIRGGGETGELFF; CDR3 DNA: TGTGCCATCAGGGGAGGGGGTGAAACCGGGGAGCTGTTTTTT
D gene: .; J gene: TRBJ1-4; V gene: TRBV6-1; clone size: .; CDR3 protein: CASSQGRGNEKLFF; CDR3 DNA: TGTGCCAGCAGTCAGGGGCGTGGGAATGAAAAACTGTTTTTT
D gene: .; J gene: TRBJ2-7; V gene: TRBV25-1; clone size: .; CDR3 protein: CASSPRDANSYEQYF; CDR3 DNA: TGTGCCAGCAGTCCCCGGGACGCCAACTCCTACGAGCAGTACTTC
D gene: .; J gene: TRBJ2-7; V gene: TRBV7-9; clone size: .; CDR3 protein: CASSFDSARYEQYF; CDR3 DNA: TGTGCCAGCAGCTTCGACAGCGCCCGCTACGAGCAGTACTTC
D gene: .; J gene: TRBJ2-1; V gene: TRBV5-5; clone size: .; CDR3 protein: CASSSGRLEQFF; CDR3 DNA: TGTGCCAGCAGCTCCGGACGCCTTGAGCAGTTCTTC
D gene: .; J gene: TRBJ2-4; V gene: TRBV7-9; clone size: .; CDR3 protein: CASSGGEIAKNIQYF; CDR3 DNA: TGTGCCAGCAGCGGGGGTGAGATAGCCAAAAACATTCAGTACTTC
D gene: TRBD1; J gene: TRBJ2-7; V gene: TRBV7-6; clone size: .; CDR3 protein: CASSLGTGGGYEQYF; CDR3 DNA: TGTGCCAGCAGCTTGGGGACAGGGGGCGGCTACGAGCAGTACTTC
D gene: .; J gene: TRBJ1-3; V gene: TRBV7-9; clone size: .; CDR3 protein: CATSGSGNTIYF; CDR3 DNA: TGTGCCACCTCGGGGTCTGGAAACACCATATATTTT
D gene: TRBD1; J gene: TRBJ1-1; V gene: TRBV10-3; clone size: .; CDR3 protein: CATEPATGMGTEAFF; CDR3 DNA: TGTGCCACCGAACCTGCGACAGGGATGGGCACTGAAGCTTTCTTT
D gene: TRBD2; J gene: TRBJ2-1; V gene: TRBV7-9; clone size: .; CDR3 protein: CASSLGTSRENEQFF; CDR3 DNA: TGTGCCAGCAGCTTAGGGACTAGCAGGGAGAATGAGCAGTTCTTC
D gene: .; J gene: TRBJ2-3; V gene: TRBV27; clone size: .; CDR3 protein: CASSLYGVRGARDTQYF; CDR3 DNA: TGTGCCAGCAGTTTGTACGGGGTGAGAGGCGCCCGAGATACGCAGTATTTT
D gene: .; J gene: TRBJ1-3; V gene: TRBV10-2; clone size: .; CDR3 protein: CASSERPGNTIYF; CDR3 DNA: TGCGCCAGCAGTGAGCGCCCTGGAAACACCATATATTTT
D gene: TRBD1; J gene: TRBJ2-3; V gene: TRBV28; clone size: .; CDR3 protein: CASSRDRGWIDTQYF; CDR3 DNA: TGTGCCAGCAGCCGGGACAGGGGATGGATAGATACGCAGTATTTT
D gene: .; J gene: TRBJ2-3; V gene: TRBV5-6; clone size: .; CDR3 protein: CASSPGRDTQYF; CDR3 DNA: TGTGCCAGCAGCCCCGGGCGGGATACGCAGTATTTT
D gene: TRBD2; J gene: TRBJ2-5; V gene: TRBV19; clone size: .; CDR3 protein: CASSTRTSGMETQYF; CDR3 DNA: TGTGCCAGTAGTACCCGGACTAGCGGGATGGAGACCCAGTACTTC
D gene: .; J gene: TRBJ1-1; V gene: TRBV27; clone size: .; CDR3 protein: CASSSTGSTEAFF; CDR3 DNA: TGTGCCAGCAGTTCTACAGGGTCCACTGAAGCTTTCTTT
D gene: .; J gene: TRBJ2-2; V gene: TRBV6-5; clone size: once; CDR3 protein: CASGGPISNTGELFF; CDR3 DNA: TGTGCCAGCGGGGGTCCGATTTCGAACACCGGGGAGCTGTTTTTT
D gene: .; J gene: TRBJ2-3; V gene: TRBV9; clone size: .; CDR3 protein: CASSTLGLTDTQYF; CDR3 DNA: TGTGCCAGCAGCACCTTGGGTCTCACAGATACGCAGTATTTT